Presented here are 10 T cell receptor beta chains from one specimen sequenced in a study of blood T cell repertoires in COVID-19. The data were produced by immunoSEQ multiplex PCR, yet TCRdb's version contains in-frame clones alone and is incomplete. The profile covers some 66,000 clones, with around 82% appearing a single time and under 7% taken by the ten largest. The sample was peripheral blood. These receptors originate from a man in his 60s with acute or convalescent COVID-19.

V is TRBV5-3 and J is TRBJ1-2; 7 nucleotides line up with TRBD1. TRBV5-3 is an ORF; its function is uncertain. Trimming removed 3 bases from V and 3 bases from J; junction bases left unmatched: 14. CDR3 length: 17 amino acids. DNA for the CDR3: TGTGCCAGAAGCTATTCAGGGACAGCGGGCCGGGACTATGGCTACACCTTC. Translated, it gives CARSYSGTAGRDYGYTF.

This chain uses TRBV12-5 with TRBJ1-5; 10 bases fit TRBD1. The CDR3 is made up of 16 amino acids. Germline V gene lookup returns CDR1 LGHNT and CDR2 FRNRAP. Trimming at V came to 5 bases and at J to 1 base, leaving 5 bases not matched to a gene. CDR3 loop: CASGPGTGVSNQPQHF. In DNA form, the CDR3 reads TGTGCTAGTGGTCCTGGGACAGGGGTGAGCAATCAGCCCCAGCATTTT.

This chain links TRBV20-1 with TRBJ1-1, with a possible D match to TRBD1 (6 bases). Trimming took 3 bases from V and 4 from J, leaving 9 bases between them. The germline V gene has CDR1 DFQATT and CDR2 SNEGSKA (reference sequence). There are 12 residues in the CDR3. CDR3 bases: TGCAGTGCTAGTAGGGGGATCACTGAAGCTTTCTTT. Amino acid sequence: CSASRGITEAFF.

CDR3 region: CASSPVGATNEKLFF. Here the CDR3 DNA reads TGTGCCAGCTCACCAGTCGGTGCAACTAATGAAAAACTGTTTTTT. V gene TRBV18 combines with J gene TRBJ1-4; D remains ambiguous. The CDR3 loop spans 15 amino acids. Germline CDR1 KGHSH, CDR2 LQKENI. V lost 2 bases and J 0 bases, leaving 7 bases between the germline ends. Full variable domain (remainder filled in from reference TRBV18 and TRBJ1-4): NAGVMQNPRHLVRRRGQEARLRCSPMKGHSHVYWYRQLPEEGLKFMVYLQKENIIDESGMPKERFSAEFPKEGPSILRIQQVVRGDSAAYFCASSPVGATNEKLFFGSGTQLSVL.

V gene TRBV12-3 or TRBV12-4 combines with J gene TRBJ2-7; tentatively, D is TRBD1 (5 bases). CDR3 length: 13 amino acids. Trimming pared 6 bases from V and 2 bases from J, leaving 11 bases between. The CDR3 here is CASRSTETYEQYV. For the CDR3, the DNA is TGTGCCAGCAGATCGACAGAGACCTACGAGCAGTACGTC.

V usage is TRBV29-1 and J usage is TRBJ1-5, with a possible D match to TRBD1 (6 bases). The CDR3 is 13 residues long. In germline, CDR1 is SQVTM, CDR2 ANQGSEA. Trimming cost V 6 bases and J 3 bases, with 12 bases left between them. The CDR3 loop reads CSVRDTLNQPQHF. In DNA form, the CDR3 reads TGCAGCGTCAGGGACACCCTCAATCAGCCCCAGCATTTT. Combining the CDR3 with reference TRBV29-1 and TRBJ1-5 gives the whole variable domain SAVISQKPSRDICQRGTSLTIQCQVDSQVTMMFWYRQQPGQSLTLIATANQGSEATYESGFVIDKFPISRPNLTFSTLTVSNMSPEDSSIYLCSVRDTLNQPQHFGDGTRLSIL.

The CDR3 region has the DNA TGTGCCAGCAGTGAAGGGGCAGGGTTTGCTAACTATGGCTACACCTTC. The encoded protein is CASSEGAGFANYGYTF. The chain uses TRBV6-1 and TRBJ1-2; D might be TRBD1 (5 bases). Germline V gene lookup returns CDR1 MNHNS and CDR2 SASEGT. The CDR3 length is 16 residues. Deletions cut 1 base from V and 0 bases from J, with 12 bases between.

The gene calls are TRBV11-3 and TRBJ1-1, with a possible D match to TRBD1 (5 bases). There are 13 residues in the CDR3. Germline-derived CDR1 and CDR2 are SGHNT and YENEEA. Deletions cut 2 bases from V and 3 bases from J, with 7 bases between. DNA for the CDR3: TGTGCCAGCAGCTTATGGGGGGACACTGAAGCTTTCTTT. It is translated as CASSLWGDTEAFF.

The V call is TRBV19, the J call TRBJ1-5; D is undetermined. V lost 0 bases, J lost 4 bases, and 7 bases lay in between. The CDR3 loop spans 14 amino acids. Germline CDR1 and CDR2: LNHDA and SQIVND (reference sequence). CDR3 in amino acids: CASSIDPGNQPQHF. As DNA, the CDR3 is TGTGCCAGTAGTATAGACCCGGGGAATCAGCCCCAGCATTTT.

The gene calls are TRBV3-1 (or the pseudogene TRBV3-2) and TRBJ2-4; D gene ambiguous. Germline V gene data show CDR1 as LGHDT and CDR2 as YNNKEL (reference sequence). CDR3 length equals 17 residues. V was cut by 3 bases and J by 1 base, with 16 bases left in between. Here the CDR3 DNA reads TGTGCCAGCAGCCAGTCGCGAGCCACCAGGGCCAAAAACATTCAGTACTTC. It is translated as CASSQSRATRAKNIQYF.